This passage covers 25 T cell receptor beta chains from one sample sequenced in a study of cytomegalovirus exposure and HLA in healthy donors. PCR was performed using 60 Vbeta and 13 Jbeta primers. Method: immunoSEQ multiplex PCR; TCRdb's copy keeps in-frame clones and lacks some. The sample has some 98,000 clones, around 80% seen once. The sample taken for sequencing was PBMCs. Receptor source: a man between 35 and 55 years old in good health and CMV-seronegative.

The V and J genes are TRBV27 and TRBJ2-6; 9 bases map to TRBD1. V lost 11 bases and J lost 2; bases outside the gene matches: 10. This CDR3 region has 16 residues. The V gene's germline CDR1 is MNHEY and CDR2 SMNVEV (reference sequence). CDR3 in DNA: TGTGCCTGCAAGCCTACAGGGGGCGCTGGGGCCAACGTCCTGACTTTC. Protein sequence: CACKPTGGAGANVLTF.

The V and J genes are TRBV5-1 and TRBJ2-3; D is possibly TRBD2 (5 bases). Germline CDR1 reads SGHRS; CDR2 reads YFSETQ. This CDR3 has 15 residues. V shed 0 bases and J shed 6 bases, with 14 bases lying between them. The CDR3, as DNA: TGCGCCAGCAGCTTGGCCGGGGTAAGGTCGGATACGCAGTATTTT. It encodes CASSLAGVRSDTQYF.

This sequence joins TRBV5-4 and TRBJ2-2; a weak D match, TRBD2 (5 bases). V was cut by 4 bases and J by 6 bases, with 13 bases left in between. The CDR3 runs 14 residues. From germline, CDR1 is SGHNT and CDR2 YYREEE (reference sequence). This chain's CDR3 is CASSVAGVPGELFF. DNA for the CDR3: TGTGCCAGCAGCGTCGCCGGGGTCCCCGGGGAGCTGTTTTTT.

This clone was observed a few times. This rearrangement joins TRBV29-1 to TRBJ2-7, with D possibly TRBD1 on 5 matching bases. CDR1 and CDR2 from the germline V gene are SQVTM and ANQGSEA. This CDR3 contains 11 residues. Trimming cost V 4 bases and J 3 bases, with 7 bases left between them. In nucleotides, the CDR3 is TGCAGCGTTGGACAGAGCTACGAGCAGTACTTC. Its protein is CSVGQSYEQYF.

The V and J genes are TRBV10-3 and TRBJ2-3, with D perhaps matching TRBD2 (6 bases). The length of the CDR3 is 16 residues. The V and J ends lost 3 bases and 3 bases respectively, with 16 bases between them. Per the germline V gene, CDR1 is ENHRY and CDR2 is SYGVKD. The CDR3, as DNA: TGTGCCATCAGTGACGGTGTCCAGGGACTGACAGATACGCAGTATTTT. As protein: CAISDGVQGLTDTQYF.

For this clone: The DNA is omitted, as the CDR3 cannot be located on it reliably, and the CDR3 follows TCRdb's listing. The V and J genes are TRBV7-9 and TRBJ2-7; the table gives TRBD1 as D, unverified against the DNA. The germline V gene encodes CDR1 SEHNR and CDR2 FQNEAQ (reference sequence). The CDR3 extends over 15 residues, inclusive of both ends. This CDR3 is CASSLEAIVGTGIIF.

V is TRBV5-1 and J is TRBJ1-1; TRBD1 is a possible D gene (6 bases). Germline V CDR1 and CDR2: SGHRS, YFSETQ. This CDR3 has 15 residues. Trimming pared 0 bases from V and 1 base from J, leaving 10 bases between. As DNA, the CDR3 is TGCGCCAGCAGCTTGGCCACAGGGTCGAACACTGAAGCTTTCTTT. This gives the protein CASSLATGSNTEAFF.

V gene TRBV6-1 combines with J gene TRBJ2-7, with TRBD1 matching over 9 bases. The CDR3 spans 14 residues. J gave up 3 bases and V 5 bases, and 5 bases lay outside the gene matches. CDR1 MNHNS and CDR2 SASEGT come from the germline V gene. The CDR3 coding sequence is TGTGCCAGCAGTCAATGGGACAGGGTCTACGAGCAGTACTTC. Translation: CASSQWDRVYEQYF.

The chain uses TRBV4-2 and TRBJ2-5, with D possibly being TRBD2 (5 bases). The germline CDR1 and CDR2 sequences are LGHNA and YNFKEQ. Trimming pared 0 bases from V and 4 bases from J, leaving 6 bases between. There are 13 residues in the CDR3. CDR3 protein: CASSQERAETQYF. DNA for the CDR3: TGTGCCAGCAGCCAAGAGAGGGCAGAGACCCAGTACTTC.

CDR3 DNA: TGCAGCGTCAGCTTAAGCGCCTATGGCTACACCTTC. Amino acid sequence: CSVSLSAYGYTF. V and J are TRBV29-1 and TRBJ1-2, with no clear D. Germline-derived CDR1 and CDR2 are SQVTM and ANQGSEA. The CDR3 loop spans 12 amino acids. V was clipped by 6 bases and J by 4 bases, with 12 bases between them.

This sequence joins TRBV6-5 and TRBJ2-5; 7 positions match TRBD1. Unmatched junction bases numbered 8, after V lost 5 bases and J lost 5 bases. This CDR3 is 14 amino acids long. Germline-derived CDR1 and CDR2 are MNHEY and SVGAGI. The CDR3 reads CASSTSGGVETQYF. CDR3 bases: TGTGCCAGCAGTACCTCAGGGGGAGTGGAGACCCAGTACTTC.

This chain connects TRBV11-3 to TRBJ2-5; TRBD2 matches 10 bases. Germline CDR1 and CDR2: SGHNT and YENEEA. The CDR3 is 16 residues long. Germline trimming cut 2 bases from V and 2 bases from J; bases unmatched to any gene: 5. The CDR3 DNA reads TGTGCCAGCAGCTTATCGCTAGCGGGGGATCAAGAGACCCAGTACTTC. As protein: CASSLSLAGDQETQYF. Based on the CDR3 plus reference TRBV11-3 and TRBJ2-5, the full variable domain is EAGVVQSPRYKIIEKKQPVAFWCNPISGHNTLYWYLQNLGQGPELLIRYENEEAVDDSQLPKDRFSAERLKGVDSTLKIQPAELGDSAVYLCASSLSLAGDQETQYFGPGTRLLVL.

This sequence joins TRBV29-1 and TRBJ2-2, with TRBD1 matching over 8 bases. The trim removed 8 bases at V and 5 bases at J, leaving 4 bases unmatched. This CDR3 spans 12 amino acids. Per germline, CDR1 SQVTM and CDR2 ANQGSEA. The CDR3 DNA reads TGCAGCAAGACAGGGGAGACCGGGGAGCTGTTTTTT. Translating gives CSKTGETGELFF.

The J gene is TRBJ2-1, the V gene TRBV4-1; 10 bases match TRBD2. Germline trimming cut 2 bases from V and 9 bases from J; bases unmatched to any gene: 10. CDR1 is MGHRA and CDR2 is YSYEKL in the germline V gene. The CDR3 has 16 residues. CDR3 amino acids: CASSQIEIRTSGEQFF. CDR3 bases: TGCGCCAGCAGCCAAATCGAAATCCGGACTAGCGGTGAGCAGTTCTTC.

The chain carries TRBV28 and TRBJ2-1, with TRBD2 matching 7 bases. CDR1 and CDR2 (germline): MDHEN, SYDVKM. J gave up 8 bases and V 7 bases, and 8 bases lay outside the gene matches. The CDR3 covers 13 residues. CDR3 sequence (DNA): TGTGCCAGCATTGGGGGGGTATTGTATGAGCAGTTCTTC. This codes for CASIGGVLYEQFF.

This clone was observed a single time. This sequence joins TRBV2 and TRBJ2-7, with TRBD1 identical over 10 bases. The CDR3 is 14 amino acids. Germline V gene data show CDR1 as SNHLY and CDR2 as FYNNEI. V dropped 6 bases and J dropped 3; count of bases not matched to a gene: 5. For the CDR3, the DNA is TGTGCCAGCAGGAGGACAGGGGGAAGCTACGAGCAGTACTTC. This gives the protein CASRRTGGSYEQYF.

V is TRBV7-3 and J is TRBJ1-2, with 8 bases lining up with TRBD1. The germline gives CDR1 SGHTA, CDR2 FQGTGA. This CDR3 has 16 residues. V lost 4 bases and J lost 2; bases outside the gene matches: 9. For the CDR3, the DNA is TGTGCCAGCAGCTCTGCAGGGGGCAGATCCAACTATGGCTACACCTTC. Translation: CASSSAGGRSNYGYTF.

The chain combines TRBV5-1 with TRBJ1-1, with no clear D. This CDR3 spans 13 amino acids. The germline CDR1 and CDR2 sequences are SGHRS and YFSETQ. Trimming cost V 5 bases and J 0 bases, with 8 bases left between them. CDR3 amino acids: CASRSVLNTEAFF. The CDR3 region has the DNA TGCGCCAGCAGATCCGTTCTGAACACTGAAGCTTTCTTT.

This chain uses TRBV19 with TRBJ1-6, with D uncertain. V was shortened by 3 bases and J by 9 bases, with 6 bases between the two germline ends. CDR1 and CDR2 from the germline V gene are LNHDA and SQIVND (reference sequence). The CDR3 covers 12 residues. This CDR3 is CASSIISSPLHF. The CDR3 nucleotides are TGTGCCAGTAGTATCATTTCTTCACCCCTCCACTTT.

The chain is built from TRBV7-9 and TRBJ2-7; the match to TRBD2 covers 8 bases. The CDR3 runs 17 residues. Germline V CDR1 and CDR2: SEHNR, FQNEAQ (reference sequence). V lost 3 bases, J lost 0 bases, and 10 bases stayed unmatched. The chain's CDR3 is CASSFREGFGSSYEQYF. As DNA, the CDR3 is TGTGCCAGCAGCTTCCGGGAGGGATTCGGGAGCTCCTACGAGCAGTACTTC.

For the CDR3, the DNA is TGTGCCAGCAGTGCCGGGGGGCCGGCCCATAATTCACCCCTCCACTTT. Translating it yields CASSAGGPAHNSPLHF. The chain links TRBV6-1 to TRBJ1-6; D may be TRBD1 (6 bases). The CDR3 spans 16 residues. V was trimmed by 4 bases and J by 5 bases, leaving 15 bases between them. Germline V gene lookup returns CDR1 MNHNS and CDR2 SASEGT.

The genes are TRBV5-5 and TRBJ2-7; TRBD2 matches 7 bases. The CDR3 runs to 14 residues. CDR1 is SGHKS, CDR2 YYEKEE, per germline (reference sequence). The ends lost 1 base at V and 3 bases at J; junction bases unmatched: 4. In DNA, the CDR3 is TGTGCCAGCAGCTTGCGGGGGGTTGGCTACGAGCAGTACTTC. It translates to CASSLRGVGYEQYF.

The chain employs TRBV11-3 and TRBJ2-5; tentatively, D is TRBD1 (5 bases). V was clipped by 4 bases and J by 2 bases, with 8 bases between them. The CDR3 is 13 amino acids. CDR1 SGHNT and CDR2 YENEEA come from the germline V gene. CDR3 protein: CASSSDSQETQYF. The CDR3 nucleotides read TGTGCCAGCAGCTCCGACAGTCAAGAGACCCAGTACTTC.

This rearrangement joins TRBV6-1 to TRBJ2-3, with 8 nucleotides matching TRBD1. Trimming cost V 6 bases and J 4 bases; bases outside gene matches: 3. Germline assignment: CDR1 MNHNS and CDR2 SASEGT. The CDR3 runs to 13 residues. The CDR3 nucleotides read TGTGCCAGCAGGGTACAGGGGGCAGATACGCAGTATTTT. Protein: CASRVQGADTQYF.

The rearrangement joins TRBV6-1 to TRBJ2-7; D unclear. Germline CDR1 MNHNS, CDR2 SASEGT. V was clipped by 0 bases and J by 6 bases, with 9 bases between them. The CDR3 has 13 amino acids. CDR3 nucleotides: TGTGCCAGCAGTGAAGCGCTAAAGAGCGAGCAGTACTTC. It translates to CASSEALKSEQYF.